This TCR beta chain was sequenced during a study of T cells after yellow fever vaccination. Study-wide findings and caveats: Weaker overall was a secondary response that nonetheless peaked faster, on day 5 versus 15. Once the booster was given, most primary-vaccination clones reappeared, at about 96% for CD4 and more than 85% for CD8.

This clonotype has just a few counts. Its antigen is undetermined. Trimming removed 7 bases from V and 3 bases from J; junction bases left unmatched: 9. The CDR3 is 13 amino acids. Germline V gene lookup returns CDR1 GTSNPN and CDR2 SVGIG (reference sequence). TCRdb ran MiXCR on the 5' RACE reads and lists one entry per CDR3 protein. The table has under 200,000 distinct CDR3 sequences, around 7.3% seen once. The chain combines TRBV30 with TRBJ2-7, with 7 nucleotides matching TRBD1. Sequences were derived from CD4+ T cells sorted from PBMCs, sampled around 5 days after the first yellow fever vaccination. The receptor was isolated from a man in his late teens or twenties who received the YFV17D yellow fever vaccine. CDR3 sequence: CAFDRVRNYEQYF. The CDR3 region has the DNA TGTGCCTTTGACAGGGTTAGAAACTACGAGCAGTACTTC.